One and the same sample provided the 8 T cell receptor beta chains below, sequenced in a study of blood T cell repertoires in COVID-19. Libraries were prepared by immunoSEQ multiplex PCR; TCRdb keeps only in-frame clonotypes and omits some of them. Found here are roughly 410,000 clones, 89% of them singletons; the top ten hold 1.2%. The sample consisted of peripheral blood. These receptor sequences come from a man between 35 and 55 years old with acute or convalescent COVID-19.

The V call is TRBV29-1, the J call TRBJ1-1; D gene unclear. The CDR3 contains 12 residues. Germline loops: CDR1 SQVTM, CDR2 ANQGSEA. With 6 bases removed from V and 0 bases from J, the gap between germline ends came to 8 bases. CDR3 nucleotides: TGCAGCGTCGTGGGCATGAACACTGAAGCTTTCTTT. This translates into CSVVGMNTEAFF.

In nucleotides, the CDR3 is TGTGCCAGTTCCTTGGGGGCAGACATGAACACTGAAGCTTTCTTT. Its translation: CASSLGADMNTEAFF. This chain links TRBV19 with TRBJ1-1, with D possibly being TRBD1 (6 bases). Germline assignment: CDR1 LNHDA and CDR2 SQIVND (reference sequence). The V gene lost 8 bases and the J gene lost 0 bases, with 16 bases spanning the gap. CDR3 length: 15 amino acids.

The chain has TRBV5-1 and TRBJ2-5; 7 bases fit TRBD1. Germline CDR1 reads SGHRS; CDR2 reads YFSETQ. The CDR3 runs 16 residues. V lost 4 bases, J lost 5 bases, and 14 bases stayed unmatched. CDR3 region: CASSTQTGVLVETQYF. For the CDR3, the DNA is TGCGCCAGCAGCACTCAAACAGGGGTCTTAGTGGAGACCCAGTACTTC.

V and J are TRBV4-2 and TRBJ2-2; 9 bases agree with TRBD2. Trimming at V came to 4 bases and at J to 3 bases, leaving 6 bases not matched to a gene. The CDR3 contains 16 residues. Germline CDR1 reads LGHNA; CDR2 reads YNFKEQ. CDR3 residues: CASSLSGGGYTGELFF. The DNA for the CDR3 is TGTGCCAGCAGCCTTAGCGGGGGAGGTTACACCGGGGAGCTGTTTTTT.

In DNA, the CDR3 is TGCGCCAGTATGGGGGGGATCAATGAGCAGTTCTTC. This encodes CASMGGINEQFF. The chain couples TRBV10-2 to TRBJ2-1; 7 bases are a match to TRBD2. Germline CDR1 and CDR2: WSHSY and SAAADI. V dropped 9 bases and J dropped 6; count of bases not matched to a gene: 5. CDR3 length: 12 residues.

The chain joins TRBV15 to TRBJ2-5; 8 positions agree with TRBD2. The CDR3 is 16 residues long. The trim removed 1 base at V and 2 bases at J, leaving 6 bases unmatched. CDR1 and CDR2 from the germline V gene are LNHNV and YYDKDF (reference sequence). DNA of the CDR3: TGTGCCACCAGCAGAGCTTTAGCGGGGACACAAGAGACCCAGTACTTC. Residues: CATSRALAGTQETQYF. Full variable domain (missing parts from reference TRBV15 and TRBJ2-5): DAMVIQNPRYQVTQFGKPVTLSCSQTLNHNVMYWYQQKSSQAPKLLFHYYDKDFNNEADTPDNFQSRRPNTSFCFLDIRSPGLGDTAMYLCATSRALAGTQETQYFGPGTRLLVL.

J is TRBJ1-4 and V is TRBV2, with 8 nucleotides matching TRBD1. Germline V gene sequence: CDR1 SNHLY, CDR2 FYNNEI. V lost 8 bases to trimming and J lost 0 bases; unmatched junction nucleotides: 11. The CDR3 loop spans 17 amino acids. The CDR3: CASGSGTGETTNEKLFF. As DNA, the CDR3 is TGTGCCAGCGGATCCGGGACAGGAGAAACAACTAATGAAAAACTGTTTTTT.

The CDR3 reads CASSIERVYEQYF. For the CDR3, the DNA is TGTGCCAGTAGTATTGAGCGGGTATACGAGCAGTACTTC. The chain carries TRBV19 and TRBJ2-7, with TRBD2 as a possible D gene (6 bases). Germline loops: CDR1 LNHDA, CDR2 SQIVND (reference sequence). The CDR3 covers 13 residues. The ends were cut back, 3 bases at V and 4 bases at J, with 10 bases in the middle.